This is a list of T cell receptor beta chains from one sample in a study of T-cell reconstitution after alpha-beta-depleted transplantation in children. TCRdb called the PCR reads again in MiXCR, with one record for every CDR3 protein. The table lists hundreds of thousands of distinct CDR3 sequences, roughly 17% of them singletons. Source: PBMCs from the stem cell graft donor, taken from the stem cell graft. The source is a human donor who donated a stem cell graft to a child with acute myeloid leukemia. The CDR3 runs from the conserved cysteine through the conserved F or W. A D gene is named only where the DNA matches it firmly. Size tells how often a clone was seen (once, few, many) or the class of an expanded clone, and some rows leave it out.

cdr3_nt cdr3_aa d_call v_call clone_size j_call
TGTGCCAGCAGTTTAGTCCGCCCTGGCACTGAAGCTTTCTTT CASSLVRPGTEAFF - TRBV28 few TRBJ1-1
TGTGCCAGCAGCGAAGGACTCGCTCAGTTCTTC CASSEGLAQFF - TRBV13 many TRBJ2-1
TGCGCCAGCAGCTTGGCAAGGACTAGCGGGGGCTACAATGAGCAGTTCTTC CASSLARTSGGYNEQFF TRBD2 TRBV5-1 few TRBJ2-1
TGCGCCAGCAGCCAGGGGCCCTTGGCCTACGAGCAGTACTTC CASSQGPLAYEQYF - TRBV4-3 many TRBJ2-7
TGCAGCGTGACCCAGTGGGGGGAGCAGTACTTC CSVTQWGEQYF - TRBV29-1 many TRBJ2-7
TGCAGTGCTACCCCGGGGGCTACGAACACCGGGGAGCTGTTTTTT CSATPGATNTGELFF - TRBV20-1 many TRBJ2-2
TGTGCCAGCAGCGGGCTACTAGCGGGGGCCGGAGGGGATACGCAGTATTTT CASSGLLAGAGGDTQYF TRBD2 TRBV5-6 - TRBJ2-3
TGTGCCAGCAGCTTAGATTGGGGACTAGCGGGGGGAAATGAGCAGTTCTTC CASSLDWGLAGGNEQFF TRBD2 TRBV11-3 once TRBJ2-1
TGCAGTGCTAGAGCGCCCCCTAGCAGGGGGAATACGCAGTATTTT CSARAPPSRGNTQYF TRBD1 TRBV20-1 once TRBJ2-3
TGTGCCAGCAGCACAAGACTAGCGGGGTCCACAGATACGCAGTATTTT CASSTRLAGSTDTQYF TRBD2 TRBV7-2 many TRBJ2-3